This T cell receptor (beta chain) was found in a study of OX40 agonist ivuxolimab in advanced cancers. Study-level background: There were three patients with partial responses, one having hepatocellular carcinoma and two cutaneous melanoma. Study-level points and caveats: There were also nonresponders showing low normalized T-cell clonal expansion.

Profiling relied on immunoSEQ multiplex PCR, and the TCRdb table lists in-frame clones only, not all of them. This table holds tens of thousands of clones, 85% to 90% found once. Germline loops: CDR1 SGHRS, CDR2 YFSETQ. There are 13 residues in the CDR3. Trimming removed 0 bases at V and 8 bases at J, with 9 bases between. Comments on this clone: Its specificity is unknown.

Here the sequenced sample was CD4+ or CD8+ T cells sorted from blood, taken in a trial of the OX40 agonist ivuxolimab. The sequence came from an adult with an advanced solid tumor such as melanoma, head and neck, liver or kidney cancer. The rearrangement joins TRBV5-1 to TRBJ2-1; possibly TRBD1 for D (5 bases). CDR3 loop: CASSLEGLHEQFF. CDR3 bases: TGCGCCAGCAGCTTGGAGGGGCTCCATGAGCAGTTCTTC.